The sequence of this T cell receptor (beta chain) was determined in a study of cytomegalovirus exposure and HLA in healthy donors. The wider study: Earlier findings included approximately 120 million unique TCR beta sequences obtained from 150 million to 200 million T cells.

Use of 60 Vbeta and 13 Jbeta primers characterized the PCR. TCRdb's copy holds only in-frame clones and misses some; the assay was immunoSEQ multiplex PCR. Of roughly 140,000 clones in the sample, roughly 84% were seen once. For this clone: The antigen remains unidentified.

The CDR3 consists of 15 residues. V was trimmed by 1 base and J by 3 bases, leaving 12 bases between them. Germline V lookup: CDR1 SGHNT, CDR2 YENEEA. Study-level points and caveats: Presence/absence analyses assumed roughly uniform sequencing depth across donors. A later analysis found common viral pathogens apparently linked to several of the most significant clusters. On later analysis, the bulk of CMV-associated TCR beta chains appeared to be HLA-restricted.

The chain joins TRBV11-3 to TRBJ1-1; D gene ambiguous. Sequencing was done on a sample of PBMCs. The sequence came from a boy aged 2-15 years in good health and CMV-seronegative. The CDR3 coding sequence is TGTGCCAGCAGCTTAGCCCCCGCAGGATACACTGAAGCTTTCTTT. Protein: CASSLAPAGYTEAFF.